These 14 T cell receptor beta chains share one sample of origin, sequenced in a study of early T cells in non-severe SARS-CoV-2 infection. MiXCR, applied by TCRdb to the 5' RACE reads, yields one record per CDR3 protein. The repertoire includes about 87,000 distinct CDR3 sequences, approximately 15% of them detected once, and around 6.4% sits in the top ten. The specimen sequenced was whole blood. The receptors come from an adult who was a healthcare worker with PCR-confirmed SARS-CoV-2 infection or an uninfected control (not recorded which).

This chain's CDR3 is CASSQADRGRGYTF. The CDR3 region has the DNA TGCGCCAGCAGCCAGGCAGACAGGGGACGGGGCTACACCTTC. The V gene is TRBV4-3, the J gene TRBJ1-2; 8 bases agree with TRBD1. With V trimmed by 3 bases and J by 8 bases, 8 bases remained unmatched. Germline V gene data show CDR1 as LGHNA and CDR2 as YSLEER. The CDR3 runs to 14 residues.

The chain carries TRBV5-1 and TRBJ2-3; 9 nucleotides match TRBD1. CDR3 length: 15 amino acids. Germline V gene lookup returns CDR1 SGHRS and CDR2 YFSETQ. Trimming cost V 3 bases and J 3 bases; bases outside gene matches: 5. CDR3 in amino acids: CASSSWTGATDTQYF. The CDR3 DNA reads TGCGCCAGCAGCTCATGGACAGGGGCGACAGATACGCAGTATTTT.

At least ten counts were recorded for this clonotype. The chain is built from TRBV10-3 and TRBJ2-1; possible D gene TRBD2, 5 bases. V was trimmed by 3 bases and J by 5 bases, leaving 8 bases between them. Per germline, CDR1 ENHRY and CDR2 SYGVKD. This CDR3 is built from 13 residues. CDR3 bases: TGTGCCATCAGTGAAACGGGGAACAATGAGCAGTTCTTC. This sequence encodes CAISETGNNEQFF.

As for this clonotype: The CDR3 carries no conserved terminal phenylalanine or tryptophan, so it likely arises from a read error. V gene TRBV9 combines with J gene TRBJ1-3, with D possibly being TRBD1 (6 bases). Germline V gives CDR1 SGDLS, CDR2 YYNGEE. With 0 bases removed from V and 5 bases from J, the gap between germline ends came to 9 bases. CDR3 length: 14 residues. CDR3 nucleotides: TGTGCCAGCAGCGTAGATAGGGGGAGAAACACCATATATTAT. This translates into CASSVDRGRNTIYY.

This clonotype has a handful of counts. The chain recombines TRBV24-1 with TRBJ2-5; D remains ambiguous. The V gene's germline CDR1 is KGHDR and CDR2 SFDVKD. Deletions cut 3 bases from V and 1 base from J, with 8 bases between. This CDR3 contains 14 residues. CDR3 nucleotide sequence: TGTGCCACCAGTGATCACGGATTCCAAGAGACCCAGTACTTC. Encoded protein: CATSDHGFQETQYF.

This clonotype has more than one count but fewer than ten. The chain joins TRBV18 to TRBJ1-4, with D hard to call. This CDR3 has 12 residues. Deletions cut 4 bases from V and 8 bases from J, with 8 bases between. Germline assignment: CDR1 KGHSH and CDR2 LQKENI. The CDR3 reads CASSRSQEKLFF. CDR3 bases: TGTGCCAGCTCACGCTCGCAGGAAAAACTGTTTTTT.

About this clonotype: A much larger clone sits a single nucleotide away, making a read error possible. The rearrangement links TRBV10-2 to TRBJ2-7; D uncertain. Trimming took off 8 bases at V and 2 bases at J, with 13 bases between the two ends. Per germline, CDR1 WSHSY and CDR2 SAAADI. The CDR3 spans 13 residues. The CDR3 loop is CASSYRSTYEQYF. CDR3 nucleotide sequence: TGCGCCAGCTCCTATAGAAGCACCTACGAGCAGTACTTC.

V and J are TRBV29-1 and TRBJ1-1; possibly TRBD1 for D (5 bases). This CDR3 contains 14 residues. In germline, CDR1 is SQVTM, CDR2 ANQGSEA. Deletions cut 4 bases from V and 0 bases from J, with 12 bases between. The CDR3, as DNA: TGCAGCGTTGGTGACAGCCTCTTGAACACTGAAGCTTTCTTT. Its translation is CSVGDSLLNTEAFF. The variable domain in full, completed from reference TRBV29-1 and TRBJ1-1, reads SAVISQKPSRDICQRGTSLTIQCQVDSQVTMMFWYRQQPGQSLTLIATANQGSEATYESGFVIDKFPISRPNLTFSTLTVSNMSPEDSSIYLCSVGDSLLNTEAFFGQGTRLTVV.

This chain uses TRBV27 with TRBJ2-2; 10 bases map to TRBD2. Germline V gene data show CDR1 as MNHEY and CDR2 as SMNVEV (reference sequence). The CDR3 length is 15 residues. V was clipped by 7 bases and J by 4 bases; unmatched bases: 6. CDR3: CASNSGGRSTGELFF. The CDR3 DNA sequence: TGTGCCAGCAATAGCGGGGGGCGGAGCACCGGGGAGCTGTTTTTT.

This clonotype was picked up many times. This chain's CDR3 is CASSFGTFNSPLHF. The CDR3 DNA sequence: TGTGCCAGCAGTTTCGGGACGTTTAATTCACCCCTCCACTTT. This chain uses TRBV28 with TRBJ1-6; TRBD1 might be the D (5 bases). The V end was cut by 3 bases, the J end by 6 bases, with 9 bases between. This CDR3 region has 14 residues. CDR1 and CDR2 from the germline V gene are MDHEN and SYDVKM.

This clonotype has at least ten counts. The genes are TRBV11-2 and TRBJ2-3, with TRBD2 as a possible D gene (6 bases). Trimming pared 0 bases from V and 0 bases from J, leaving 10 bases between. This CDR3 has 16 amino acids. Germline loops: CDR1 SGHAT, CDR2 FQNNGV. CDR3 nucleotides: TGTGCCAGCAGCTTAGATCTGGGACTCAGCACAGATACGCAGTATTTT. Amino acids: CASSLDLGLSTDTQYF.

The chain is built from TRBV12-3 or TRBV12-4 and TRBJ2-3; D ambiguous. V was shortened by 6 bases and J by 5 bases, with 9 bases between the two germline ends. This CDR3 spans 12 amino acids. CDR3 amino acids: CASRKTVDTQYF. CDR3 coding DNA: TGTGCCAGCAGAAAAACGGTAGATACGCAGTATTTT.

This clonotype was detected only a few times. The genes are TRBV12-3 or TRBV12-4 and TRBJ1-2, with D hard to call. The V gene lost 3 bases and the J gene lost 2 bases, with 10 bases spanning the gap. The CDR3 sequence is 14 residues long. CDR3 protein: CASSLGRLNYGYTF. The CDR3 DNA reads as TGTGCCAGCAGTTTGGGGAGATTAAACTATGGCTACACCTTC.

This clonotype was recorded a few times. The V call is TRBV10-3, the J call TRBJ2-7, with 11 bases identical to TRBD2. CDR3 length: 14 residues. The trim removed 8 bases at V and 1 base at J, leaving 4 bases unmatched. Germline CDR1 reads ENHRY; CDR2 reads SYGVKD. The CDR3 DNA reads TGTGCCATCGGCGGGACTAGCGGATCCTACGAGCAGTACTTC. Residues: CAIGGTSGSYEQYF.